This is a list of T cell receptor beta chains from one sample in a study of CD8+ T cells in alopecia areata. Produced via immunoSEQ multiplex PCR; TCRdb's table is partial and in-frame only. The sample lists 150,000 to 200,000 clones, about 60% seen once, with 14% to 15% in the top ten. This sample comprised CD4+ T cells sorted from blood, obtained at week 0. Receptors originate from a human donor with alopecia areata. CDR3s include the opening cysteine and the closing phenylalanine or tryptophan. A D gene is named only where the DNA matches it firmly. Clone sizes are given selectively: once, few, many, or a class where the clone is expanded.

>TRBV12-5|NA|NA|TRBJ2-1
TGTGCTAGTGGTTTGGGGACAGCCGTCTCCTACAATGAGCAGTTCTTC
CASGLGTAVSYNEQFF
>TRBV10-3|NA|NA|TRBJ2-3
TGTGCCATCAGGAGAGGGATAGACACAGATACGCAGTATTTT
CAIRRGIDTDTQYF
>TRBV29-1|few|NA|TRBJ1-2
TGCAGCGTTACGAAGGCGTATGGCTACACCTTC
CSVTKAYGYTF
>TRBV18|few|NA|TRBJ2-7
TGTGCCAGCTCACCACCGATGGGGGGCTACGAGCAGTACTTC
CASSPPMGGYEQYF
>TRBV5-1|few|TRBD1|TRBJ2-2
TGCGCCAGCAGTACCGGGACAGCGAACACCGGGGAGCTGTTTTTT
CASSTGTANTGELFF
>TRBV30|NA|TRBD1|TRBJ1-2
TGTGCCTGGAGTCCCCTTTCGGGACAGGGAAACCATGGCTACACCTTC
CAWSPLSGQGNHGYTF
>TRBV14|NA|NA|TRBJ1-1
TGTGCCAGCAGTATACAGCCGAACACTGAAGCTTTCTTT
CASSIQPNTEAFF
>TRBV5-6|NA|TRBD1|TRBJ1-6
TGTGCCAGCAGCTCCCAACGGGACAGGGGTTTCGGTTCACCCCTCCACTTT
CASSSQRDRGFGSPLHF
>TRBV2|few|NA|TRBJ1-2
TGTGCCAGCACGGGAGGCAGAAACTATGGCTACACCTTC
CASTGGRNYGYTF
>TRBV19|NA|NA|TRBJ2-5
TGTGCCAGTAGTCTAAACCAAGAGACCCAGTACTTC
CASSLNQETQYF
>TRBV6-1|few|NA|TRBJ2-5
TGTGCCAGCACGTTGACGGAAGCGGCGTGGGAGACCCAGTACTTC
CASTLTEAAWETQYF
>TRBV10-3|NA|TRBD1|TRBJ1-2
TGTGCCATCAGTGATCGGGACAGAAACTATGGCTACACCTTC
CAISDRDRNYGYTF
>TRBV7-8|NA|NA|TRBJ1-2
TGTGCCAGCAGCTTATCCCAAAACTATGGCTACACCTTC
CASSLSQNYGYTF
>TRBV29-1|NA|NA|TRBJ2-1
TGCAGCGCCCCGGGGCACAATGAGCAGTTCTTC
CSAPGHNEQFF
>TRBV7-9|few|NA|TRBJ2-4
TGTGCCAGCAGCTTATTTGAGGGTGCCAAAAACATTCAGTACTTC
CASSLFEGAKNIQYF
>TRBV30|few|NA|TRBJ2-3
TGTGCCTGGAGTCGCCGGGGGTTGGGTACGCAGTATTTT
CAWSRRGLGTQYF
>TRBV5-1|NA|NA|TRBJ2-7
TGCGCCAGCAGCTTGCCGACCGGGAATACCTACGAGCAGTACTTC
CASSLPTGNTYEQYF
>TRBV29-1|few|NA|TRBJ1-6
TGCAGCGTCACTCAGGGAGAAACACCCCTCCACTTT
CSVTQGETPLHF
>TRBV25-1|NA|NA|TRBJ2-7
TGTGCCAGCACCAGCGGTCTCTCCTACGAGCAGTACTTC
CASTSGLSYEQYF
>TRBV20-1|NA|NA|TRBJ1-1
TGCAGTGCTCTCCGGGGGACTGAAGCTTTCTTT
CSALRGTEAFF
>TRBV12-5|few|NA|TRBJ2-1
TGTGCTAGTGGTTTGGTATTGGGGCCCACCTACAATGAGCAGTTCTTC
CASGLVLGPTYNEQFF
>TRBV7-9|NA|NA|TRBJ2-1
TGTGCCAGCAGCTTGCGGGAACCCTACAATGAGCAGTTCTTC
CASSLREPYNEQFF
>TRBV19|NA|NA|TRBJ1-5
TGTGCCAGTAGTATCACAGGGATGGGCAATCAGCCCCAGCATTTT
CASSITGMGNQPQHF
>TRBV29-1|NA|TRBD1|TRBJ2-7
TGCAGCGTTGATACCCCCGATGGGACAGGGTACAACTCGCAGTACTTC
CSVDTPDGTGYNSQYF
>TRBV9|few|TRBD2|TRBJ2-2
TGTGCCAGCACCCTAGCGGGGGGAAACACCGGGGAGCTGTTTTTT
CASTLAGGNTGELFF
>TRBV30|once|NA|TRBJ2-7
TGTGCCTGGTCACAATTTTTTTACGAGCAGTACTTC
CAWSQFFYEQYF
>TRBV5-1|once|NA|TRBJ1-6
TGCGCCAGCAGCGCCGGGGACACTACTTCACCCCTCCACTTT
CASSAGDTTSPLHF
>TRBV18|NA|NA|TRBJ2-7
TGTGCCAGCTCACCAGGGATCGAGCAGTACTTC
CASSPGIEQYF
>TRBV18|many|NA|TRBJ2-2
TGTGCCAGCTCACGCGAAGTGGGCACCGGGGAGCTGTTTTTT
CASSREVGTGELFF
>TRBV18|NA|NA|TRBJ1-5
TGTGCCAGCTCACCACAGGGGACCGGCAATCAGCCCCAGCATTTT
CASSPQGTGNQPQHF
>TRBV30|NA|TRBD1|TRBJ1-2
TGTGCCTGGAGTTGGGACAGGGGTAACTATGGCTACACCTTC
CAWSWDRGNYGYTF
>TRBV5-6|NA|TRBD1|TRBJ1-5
TGTGCCAGCAGTCTGAAAGGACAGGGGCTGTATCAGCCCCAGCATTTT
CASSLKGQGLYQPQHF
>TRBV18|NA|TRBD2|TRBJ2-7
TGTGCCAGCTCACTAGCGGGGGACTACGAGCAGTACTTC
CASSLAGDYEQYF
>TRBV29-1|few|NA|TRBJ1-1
TGCAGCGTTGGTAGACAAGCCGACACTGAAGCTTTCTTT
CSVGRQADTEAFF
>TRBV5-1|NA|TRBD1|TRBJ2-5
TGCGCCAGCAGCTTAGGACAGGCCCCGCCGGTGGAGACCCAGTACTTC
CASSLGQAPPVETQYF
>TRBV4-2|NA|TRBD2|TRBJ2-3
TGTGCCAGCAGCCAAGATGAGCGGGGGGGCTGGACAGATACGCAGTATTTT
CASSQDERGGWTDTQYF
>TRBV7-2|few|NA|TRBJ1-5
TGTGCCAGCAGCCCCCCCGGCAATCAGCCCCAGCATTTT
CASSPPGNQPQHF
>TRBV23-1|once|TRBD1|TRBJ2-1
TGCGCCAGCAGTCAAGCAGGACAGGGGGACAGGGATGAGCAGTTCTTC
CASSQAGQGDRDEQFF
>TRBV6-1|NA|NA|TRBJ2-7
TGTGCCAGCAGTGTTACCTACGAGCAGTACTTC
CASSVTYEQYF
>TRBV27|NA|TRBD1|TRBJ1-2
TGTGCCAGCAGTCTAAGACAGGGGAACGGCTACACCTTC
CASSLRQGNGYTF
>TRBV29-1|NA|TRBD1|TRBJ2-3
TGCAGCGTCATCGGAGACAGGGCATTCGCGGGTACGCAGTATTTT
CSVIGDRAFAGTQYF
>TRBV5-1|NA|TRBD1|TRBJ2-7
TGCGCCAGCTCCCTCCGTCGAGGGGGCAGGCTCGACAGGAACTACGAGCAGTACTTC
CASSLRRGGRLDRNYEQYF
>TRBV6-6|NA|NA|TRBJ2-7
TGTGCCAGCAGTTATGCTGCAGGGACAACCTACGAGCAGTACTTC
CASSYAAGTTYEQYF
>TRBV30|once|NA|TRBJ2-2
TGTGCCTGGAGCCGGGGCATGTACACCGGGGAGCTGTTTTTT
CAWSRGMYTGELFF
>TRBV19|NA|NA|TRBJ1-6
TGTGCCAGTAGTAATTATGGTGATTCACCCCTCCACTTT
CASSNYGDSPLHF
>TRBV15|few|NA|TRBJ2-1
TGTGCCACCAGCAGAGATGTAAATGAGCAGTTCTTC
CATSRDVNEQFF
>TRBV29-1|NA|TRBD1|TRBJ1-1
TGCAGCGTCGGGACAGGGGCCCTCACTGAAGCTTTCTTT
CSVGTGALTEAFF
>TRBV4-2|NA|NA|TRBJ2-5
TGTGCCAGCAGCCAAGATGAGTGGAGAACAGAGACCCAGTACTTC
CASSQDEWRTETQYF
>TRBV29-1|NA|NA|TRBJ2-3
TGCAGCGGCTCCGGGATTTCACTCACAGATACGCAGTATTTT
CSGSGISLTDTQYF
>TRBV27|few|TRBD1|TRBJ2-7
TGTGCCAGCAGTTTGGCGGACAGGGTAACCTACGAGCAGTACTTC
CASSLADRVTYEQYF
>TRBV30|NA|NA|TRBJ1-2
TGTGCCTGGAGCGCTGTGGGGTACGGCTACACCTTC
CAWSAVGYGYTF
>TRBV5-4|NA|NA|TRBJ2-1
TGTGCCAGCAGCTTGAGGTCGAGCAATGAGCAGTTCTTC
CASSLRSSNEQFF
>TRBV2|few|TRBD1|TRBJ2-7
TGTGCCACAGAGACAGGGGTCGGTGAGCAGTACTTC
CATETGVGEQYF